The next 6 T cell receptor beta chains were all read from a single sample in a study of T cells in localized non-small cell lung cancer. Sequenced by immunoSEQ multiplex PCR; TCRdb stores in-frame clones only, minus some. The table has some 29,000 clones, 70% to 90% seen once; the top ten hold 2.8%. The sequencing here drew on peripheral blood, taken before any cancer treatment. These receptors all come from a woman aged 18-49 years with stage I lung adenocarcinoma.

This sequence joins TRBV25-1 and TRBJ2-1, with no clear D. Germline V gene sequence: CDR1 MGHDK, CDR2 SYGVNS. This CDR3 comprises 10 residues. V lost 10 bases to trimming and J lost 9 bases, with 10 bases between them. In DNA, the CDR3 is TGTGCCACCAATGGTGGTGAGCAGTTCTTC. This encodes CATNGGEQFF.

This chain joins TRBV4-1 and TRBJ2-3; tentatively, D is TRBD2 (6 bases). Between the trimmed V and J ends, which lost 0 bases and 0 bases, there was a span of 19 bases. Germline CDR1 MGHRA, CDR2 YSYEKL. The CDR3 runs 19 residues. CDR3 coding DNA: TGCGCCAGCAGCCAAGATGAAAGGGGAGGACTACTAAGCACAGATACGCAGTATTTT. Its protein is CASSQDERGGLLSTDTQYF.

This clone appeared once. V usage is TRBV19 and J usage is TRBJ1-1, with D possibly matching TRBD1 (5 bases). CDR3 length: 14 residues. V was trimmed by 5 bases and J by 1 base, leaving 11 bases between them. The germline V gene has CDR1 LNHDA and CDR2 SQIVND (reference sequence). The CDR3 sequence is CASSEGTGNTEAFF. CDR3 in DNA: TGTGCCAGTAGTGAAGGGACGGGGAACACTGAAGCTTTCTTT.

V usage is TRBV27 and J usage is TRBJ2-1, with TRBD2 as a possible D gene (7 bases). V was pared by 3 bases and J by 7 bases, with 19 bases between. The length of the CDR3 is 16 residues. Germline assignment: CDR1 MNHEY and CDR2 SMNVEV (reference sequence). CDR3 region: CASSLSQGGASNEQFF. The CDR3 DNA reads TGTGCCAGCAGTTTGTCCCAAGGGGGGGCAAGTAATGAGCAGTTCTTC.

V and J are TRBV11-2 and TRBJ1-2; no clear D. The germline CDR1 and CDR2 sequences are SGHAT and FQNNGV. This CDR3 comprises 14 residues. The ends were cut back, 4 bases at V and 5 bases at J, with 14 bases in the middle. CDR3 in DNA: TGTGCCAGCAGCTCCCCGGTAGAGGCGTATGGCTACACCTTC. It codes for CASSSPVEAYGYTF. The full variable domain, rest sourced from reference TRBV11-2 and TRBJ1-2, is EAGVAQSPRYKIIEKRQSVAFWCNPISGHATLYWYQQILGQGPKLLIQFQNNGVVDDSQLPKDRFSAERLKGVDSTLKIQPAKLEDSAVYLCASSSPVEAYGYTFGSGTRLTVV.

This clone appeared once. J is TRBJ1-1 and V is TRBV5-1; 7 bases agree with TRBD1. The CDR3 extends over 15 amino acids. Germline V CDR1 and CDR2: SGHRS, YFSETQ. Trimming removed 4 bases from V and 0 bases from J; junction bases left unmatched: 6. The CDR3 DNA reads TGCGCCAGCAGCCGTGGGACAGAAGTGAACACTGAAGCTTTCTTT. It translates to CASSRGTEVNTEAFF. Looking up the rest from reference TRBV5-1 and TRBJ1-1 gives the full variable domain: KAGVTQTPRYLIKTRGQQVTLSCSPISGHRSVSWYQQTPGQGLQFLFEYFSETQRNKGNFPGRFSGRQFSNSRSEMNVSTLELGDSALYLCASSRGTEVNTEAFFGQGTRLTVV.